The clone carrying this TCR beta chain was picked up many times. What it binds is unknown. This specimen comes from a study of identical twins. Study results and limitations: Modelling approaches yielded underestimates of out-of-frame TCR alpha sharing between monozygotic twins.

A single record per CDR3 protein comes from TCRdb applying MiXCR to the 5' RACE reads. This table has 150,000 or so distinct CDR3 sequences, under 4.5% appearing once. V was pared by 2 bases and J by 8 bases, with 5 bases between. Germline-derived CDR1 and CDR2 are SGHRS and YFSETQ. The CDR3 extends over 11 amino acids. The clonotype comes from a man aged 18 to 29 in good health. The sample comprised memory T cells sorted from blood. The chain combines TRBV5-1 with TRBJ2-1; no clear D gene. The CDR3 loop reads CASSFLDEQFF. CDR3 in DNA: TGCGCCAGCAGCTTTTTAGATGAGCAGTTCTTC.